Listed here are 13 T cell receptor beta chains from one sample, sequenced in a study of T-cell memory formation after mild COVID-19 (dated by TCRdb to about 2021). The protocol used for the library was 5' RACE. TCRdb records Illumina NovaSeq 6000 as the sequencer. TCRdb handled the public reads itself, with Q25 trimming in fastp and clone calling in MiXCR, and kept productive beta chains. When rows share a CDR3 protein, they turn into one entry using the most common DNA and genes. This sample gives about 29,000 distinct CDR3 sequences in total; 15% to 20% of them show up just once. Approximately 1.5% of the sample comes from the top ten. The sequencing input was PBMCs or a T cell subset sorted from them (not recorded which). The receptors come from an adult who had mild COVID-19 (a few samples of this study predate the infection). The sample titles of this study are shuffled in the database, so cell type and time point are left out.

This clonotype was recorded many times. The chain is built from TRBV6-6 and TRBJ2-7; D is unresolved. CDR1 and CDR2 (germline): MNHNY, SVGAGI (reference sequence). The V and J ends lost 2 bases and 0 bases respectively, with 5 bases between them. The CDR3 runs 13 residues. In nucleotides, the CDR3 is TGTGCCAGCAGTTACCGGAGCTCCTACGAGCAGTACTTC. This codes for CASSYRSSYEQYF.

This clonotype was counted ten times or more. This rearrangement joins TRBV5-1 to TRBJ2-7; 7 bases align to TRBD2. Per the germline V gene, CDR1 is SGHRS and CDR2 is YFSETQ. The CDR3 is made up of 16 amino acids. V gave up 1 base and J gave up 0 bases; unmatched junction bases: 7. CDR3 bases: TGCGCCAGCAGCTTGTCCGCGGGGGAGTACTCCTACGAGCAGTACTTC. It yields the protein CASSLSAGEYSYEQYF.

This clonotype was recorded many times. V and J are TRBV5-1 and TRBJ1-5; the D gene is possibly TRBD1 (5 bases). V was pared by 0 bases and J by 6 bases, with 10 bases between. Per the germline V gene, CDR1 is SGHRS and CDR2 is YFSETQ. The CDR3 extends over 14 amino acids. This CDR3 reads CASSLASGIQPQHF. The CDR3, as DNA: TGCGCCAGCAGCTTGGCCTCAGGGATTCAGCCCCAGCATTTT.

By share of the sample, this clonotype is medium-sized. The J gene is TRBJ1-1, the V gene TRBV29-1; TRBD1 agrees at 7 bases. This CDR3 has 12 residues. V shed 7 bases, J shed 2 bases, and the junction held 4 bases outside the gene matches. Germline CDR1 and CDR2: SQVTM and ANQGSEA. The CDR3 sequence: CSARQGNTEAFF. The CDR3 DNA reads TGCAGCGCCCGACAGGGAAACACTGAAGCTTTCTTT.

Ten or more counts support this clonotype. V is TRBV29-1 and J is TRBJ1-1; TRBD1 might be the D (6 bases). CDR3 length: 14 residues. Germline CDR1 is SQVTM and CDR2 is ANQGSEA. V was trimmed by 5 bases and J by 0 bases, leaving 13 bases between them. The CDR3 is CSVFRGQLNTEAFF. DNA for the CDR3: TGCAGCGTTTTCCGCGGACAGTTGAACACTGAAGCTTTCTTT.

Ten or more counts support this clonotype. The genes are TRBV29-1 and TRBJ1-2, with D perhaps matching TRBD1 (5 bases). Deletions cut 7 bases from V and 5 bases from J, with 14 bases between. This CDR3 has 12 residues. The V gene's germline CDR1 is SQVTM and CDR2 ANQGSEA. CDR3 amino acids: CSAGDGKYGYTF. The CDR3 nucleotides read TGCAGCGCTGGGGACGGGAAGTATGGCTACACCTTC.

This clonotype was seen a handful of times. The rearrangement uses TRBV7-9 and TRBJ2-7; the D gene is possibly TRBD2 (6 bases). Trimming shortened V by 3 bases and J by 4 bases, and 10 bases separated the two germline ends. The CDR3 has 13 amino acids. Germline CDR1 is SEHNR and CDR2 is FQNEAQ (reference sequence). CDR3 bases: TGTGCCAGCAGCTTTGGCGGGACTTACGAGCAGTACTTC. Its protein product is CASSFGGTYEQYF.

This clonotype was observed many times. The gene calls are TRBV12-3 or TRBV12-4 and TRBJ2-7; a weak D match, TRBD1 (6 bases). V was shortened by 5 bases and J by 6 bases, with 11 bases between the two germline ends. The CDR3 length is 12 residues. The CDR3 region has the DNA TGTGCCAGCAGTCCAGGGGTAGGCGAGCAGTACTTC. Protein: CASSPGVGEQYF.

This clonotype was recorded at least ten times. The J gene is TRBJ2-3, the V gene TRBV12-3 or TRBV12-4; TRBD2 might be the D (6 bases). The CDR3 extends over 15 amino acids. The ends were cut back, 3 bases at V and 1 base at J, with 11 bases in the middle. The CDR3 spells CASSLGGPGTDTQYF. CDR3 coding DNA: TGTGCCAGCAGTTTGGGGGGTCCGGGCACAGATACGCAGTATTTT.

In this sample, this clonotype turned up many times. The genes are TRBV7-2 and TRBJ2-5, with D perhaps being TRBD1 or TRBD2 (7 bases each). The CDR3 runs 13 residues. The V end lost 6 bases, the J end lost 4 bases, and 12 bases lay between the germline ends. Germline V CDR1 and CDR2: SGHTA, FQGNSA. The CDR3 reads CASSPGGGETQYF. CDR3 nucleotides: TGTGCCAGCAGTCCAGGGGGGGGAGAGACCCAGTACTTC.

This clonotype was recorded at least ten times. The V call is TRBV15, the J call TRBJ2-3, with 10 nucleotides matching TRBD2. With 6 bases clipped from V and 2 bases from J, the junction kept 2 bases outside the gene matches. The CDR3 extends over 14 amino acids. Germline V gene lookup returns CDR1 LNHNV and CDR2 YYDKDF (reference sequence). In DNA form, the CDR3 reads TGTGCCACCAGGACTAGCGGGTACACAGATACGCAGTATTTT. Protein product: CATRTSGYTDTQYF.

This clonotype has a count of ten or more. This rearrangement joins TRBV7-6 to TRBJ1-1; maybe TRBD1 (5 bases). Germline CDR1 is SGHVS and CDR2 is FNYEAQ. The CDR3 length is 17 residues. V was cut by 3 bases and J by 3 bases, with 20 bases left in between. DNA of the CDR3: TGTGCCAGCAGCTTGCGGCGAGACCGCCGGGGGGACACTGAAGCTTTCTTT. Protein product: CASSLRRDRRGDTEAFF.

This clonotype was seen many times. The CDR3 nucleotides read TGTGCCAGCAGCTTAGATCGGGGATCGGGCTCGGAGACCCAGTACTTC. Amino acid sequence: CASSLDRGSGSETQYF. The genes are TRBV11-2 and TRBJ2-5; D is possibly TRBD2 (5 bases). CDR3 length: 16 amino acids. CDR1 and CDR2 (germline): SGHAT, FQNNGV. The ends were cut back, 0 bases at V and 5 bases at J, with 16 bases in the middle.